A single sample gave rise to the 6 T cell receptor beta chains below, sequenced in a study of cytomegalovirus exposure and HLA in healthy donors. Assay: immunoSEQ multiplex PCR; the TCRdb copy retains only in-frame clones and omits some. The sample records 110,000 or so clones, 85% to 90% being singletons. Sequenced sample: PBMCs. Every receptor here comes from a woman between 18 and 29 years old in good health and CMV-seropositive.

The rearrangement joins TRBV5-1 to TRBJ2-3; D is undetermined. V lost 4 bases and J lost 2, with 5 bases in between. The CDR3 is 12 residues long. Germline V gene data show CDR1 as SGHRS and CDR2 as YFSETQ. The CDR3 region has the DNA TGCGCCAGCAGCCTGTCCACAGATACGCAGTATTTT. It specifies CASSLSTDTQYF.

The chain is built from TRBV2 and TRBJ1-4, with D possibly being TRBD1 (6 bases). The V gene's germline CDR1 is SNHLY and CDR2 FYNNEI. The CDR3 is 15 residues long. Trimming removed 1 base from V and 7 bases from J, with 13 bases in between. The CDR3 DNA reads TGTGCCAGCAGTGAAGAACAGGGCTCTAGTGAAAAACTGTTTTTT. Translated: CASSEEQGSSEKLFF.

This sequence joins TRBV27 and TRBJ2-1; no clear D. In germline, CDR1 is MNHEY, CDR2 SMNVEV (reference sequence). Trimming left V 5 bases short and J 8 bases short, with 19 bases between. This CDR3 region has 15 residues. The DNA for the CDR3 is TGTGCCAGCAGTCCACAGCCGGATCTGTCATATGAGCAGTTCTTC. Its protein product is CASSPQPDLSYEQFF.

The V gene is TRBV2, the J gene TRBJ1-4; D gene unclear. CDR1 and CDR2 (germline): SNHLY, FYNNEI. The V gene lost 1 base and the J gene lost 4 bases, with 22 bases spanning the gap. CDR3 size: 19 residues. This CDR3 is CASSEERTRDRSNNEKLFF. CDR3 nucleotides: TGTGCCAGCAGTGAAGAAAGGACTCGGGATCGGTCGAATAATGAAAAACTGTTTTTT.

The rearrangement uses TRBV5-6 and TRBJ2-2; the D gene is possibly TRBD1 (6 bases). CDR1 SGHDT and CDR2 YYEEEE come from the germline V gene. Trimming left V 4 bases short and J 5 bases short, with 15 bases between. The CDR3 totals 15 residues. DNA for the CDR3: TGTGCCAGCAGCCCACAGGGAGAACGGACCGGGGAGCTGTTTTTT. Translation: CASSPQGERTGELFF.

The J gene is TRBJ1-1, the V gene TRBV19; 7 nucleotides line up with TRBD1. Germline V gene sequence: CDR1 LNHDA, CDR2 SQIVND (reference sequence). Trimming cost V 5 bases and J 4 bases; bases outside gene matches: 13. The CDR3 contains 16 residues. CDR3: CASSDRQGFYGTEAFF. The DNA of the CDR3 is TGTGCCAGTAGTGACAGACAGGGATTCTATGGCACTGAAGCTTTCTTT.